This TCR beta chain was observed in a study of cytomegalovirus exposure and HLA in healthy donors. Notes on this clone: What it recognizes is unknown.

In the PCR, 60 Vbeta and 13 Jbeta primers were used. The repertoire was sequenced with immunoSEQ multiplex PCR; TCRdb's copy has only in-frame clones and lacks some. The repertoire shows fewer than 35,000 clones; the top ten hold around 4.5%. Germline V lookup: CDR1 SGDLS, CDR2 YYNGEE. Losses at the gene ends were 4 bases for V and 7 bases for J; bases not matched to a gene: 3. The CDR3 extends over 14 amino acids. Findings and caveats of the study: Sequence variants that were highly shared formed a cluster that was likely a sequencing artifact. One later analysis reportedly identified an Asian-associated ancestry cluster that showed fewer N-insertions than the approximately 700-donor mean.

Sequencing was done on a sample of PBMCs. The origin of this receptor is a female donor in good health and CMV-seronegative. The J gene is TRBJ2-1, the V gene TRBV9, with 12 positions matching TRBD2. The CDR3 reads CASSRTSGENEQFF. DNA for the CDR3: TGTGCCAGCAGCCGGACTAGCGGGGAAAATGAGCAGTTCTTC. Supplemented by reference TRBV9 and TRBJ2-1, the full variable domain reads DSGVTQTPKHLITATGQRVTLRCSPRSGDLSVYWYQQSLDQGLQFLIQYYNGEERAKGNILERFSAQQFPDLHSELNLSSLELGDSALYFCASSRTSGENEQFFGPGTRLTVL.